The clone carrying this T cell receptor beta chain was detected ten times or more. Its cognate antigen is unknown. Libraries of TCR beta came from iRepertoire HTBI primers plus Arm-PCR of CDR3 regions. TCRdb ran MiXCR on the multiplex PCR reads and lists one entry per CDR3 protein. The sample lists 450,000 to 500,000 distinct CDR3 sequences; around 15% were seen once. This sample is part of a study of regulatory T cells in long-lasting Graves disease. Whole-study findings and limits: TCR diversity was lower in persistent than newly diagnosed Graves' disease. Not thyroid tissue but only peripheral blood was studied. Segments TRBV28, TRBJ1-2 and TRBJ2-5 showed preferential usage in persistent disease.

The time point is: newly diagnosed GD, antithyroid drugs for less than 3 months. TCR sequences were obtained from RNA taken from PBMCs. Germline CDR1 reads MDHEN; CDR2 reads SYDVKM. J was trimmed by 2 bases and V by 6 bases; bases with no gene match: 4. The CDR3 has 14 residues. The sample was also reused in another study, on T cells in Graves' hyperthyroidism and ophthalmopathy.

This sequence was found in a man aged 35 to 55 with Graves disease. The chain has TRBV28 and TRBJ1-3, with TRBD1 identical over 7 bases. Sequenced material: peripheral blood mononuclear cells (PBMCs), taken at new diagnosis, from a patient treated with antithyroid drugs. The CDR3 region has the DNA TGTGCCAGCAGGGAGACAGGGACTGGAAACACCATATATTTT. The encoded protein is CASRETGTGNTIYF. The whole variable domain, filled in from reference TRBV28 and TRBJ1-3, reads DVKVTQSSRYLVKRTGEKVFLECVQDMDHENMFWYRQDPGLGLRLIYFSYDVKMKEKGDIPEGYSVSREKKERFSLILESASTNQTSMYLCASRETGTGNTIYFGEGSWLTVV.